The sequence of this T cell receptor beta chain was determined in a study of blood T cell repertoires in COVID-19. The overall study: Sites in the United States, Italy and Spain provided acute and convalescent COVID-19 samples. Sample material is recorded as cDNA or gDNA derived from T cells, B-cell-depleted T cells, or PBMCs.

Trimming cost V 6 bases and J 15 bases; bases outside gene matches: 18. The CDR3 spans 16 residues. CDR1 is SGHTA and CDR2 is FQGNSA in the germline V gene. Original handling: Nucleated cell counts were estimated from reference gene primer amplification. Profiling relied on immunoSEQ multiplex PCR, and the TCRdb table lists in-frame clones only, not all of them. From that table come the V and J calls and clone size; the DNA was used to work out D and trimming. The sample lists some 150,000 clones, 75% to 90% occurring once. The source is a man aged 55 to 69 with acute or convalescent COVID-19. Sequenced: peripheral blood. The chain employs TRBV7-2 and TRBJ1-6, with 9 bases fitting TRBD1. The CDR3 loop is CASRPASGTGRHLLHF. DNA for the CDR3: TGTGCCAGCAGACCAGCCTCCGGGACAGGGAGACATCTCCTCCACTTT.